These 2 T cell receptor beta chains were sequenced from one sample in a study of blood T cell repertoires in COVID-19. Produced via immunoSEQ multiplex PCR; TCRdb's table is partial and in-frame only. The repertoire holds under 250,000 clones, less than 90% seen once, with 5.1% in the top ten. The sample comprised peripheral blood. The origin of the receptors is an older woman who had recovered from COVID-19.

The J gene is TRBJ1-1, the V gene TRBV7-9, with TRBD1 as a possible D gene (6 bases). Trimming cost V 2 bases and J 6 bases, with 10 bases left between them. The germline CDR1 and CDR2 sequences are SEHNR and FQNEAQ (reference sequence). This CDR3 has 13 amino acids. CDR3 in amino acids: CASSLRDNSEAFF. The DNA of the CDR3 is TGTGCCAGCAGCTTACGGGACAACTCTGAAGCTTTCTTT.

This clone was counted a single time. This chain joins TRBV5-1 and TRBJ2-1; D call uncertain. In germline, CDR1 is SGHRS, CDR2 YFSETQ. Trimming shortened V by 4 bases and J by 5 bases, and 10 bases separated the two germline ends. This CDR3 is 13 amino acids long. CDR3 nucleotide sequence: TGCGCCAGCAGCCCGTTAACAAACAATGAGCAGTTCTTC. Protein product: CASSPLTNNEQFF.